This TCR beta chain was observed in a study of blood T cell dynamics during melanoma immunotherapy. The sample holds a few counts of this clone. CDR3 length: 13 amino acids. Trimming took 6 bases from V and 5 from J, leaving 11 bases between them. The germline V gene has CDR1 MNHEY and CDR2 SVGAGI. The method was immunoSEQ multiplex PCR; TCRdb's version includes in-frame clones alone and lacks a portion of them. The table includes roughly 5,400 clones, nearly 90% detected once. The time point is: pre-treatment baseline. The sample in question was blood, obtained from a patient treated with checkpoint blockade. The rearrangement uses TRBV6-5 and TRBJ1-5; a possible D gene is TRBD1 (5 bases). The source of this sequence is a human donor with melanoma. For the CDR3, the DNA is TGTGCCAGCAGCTACACGGGGGATCAGCCCCAGCATTTT. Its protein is CASSYTGDQPQHF.